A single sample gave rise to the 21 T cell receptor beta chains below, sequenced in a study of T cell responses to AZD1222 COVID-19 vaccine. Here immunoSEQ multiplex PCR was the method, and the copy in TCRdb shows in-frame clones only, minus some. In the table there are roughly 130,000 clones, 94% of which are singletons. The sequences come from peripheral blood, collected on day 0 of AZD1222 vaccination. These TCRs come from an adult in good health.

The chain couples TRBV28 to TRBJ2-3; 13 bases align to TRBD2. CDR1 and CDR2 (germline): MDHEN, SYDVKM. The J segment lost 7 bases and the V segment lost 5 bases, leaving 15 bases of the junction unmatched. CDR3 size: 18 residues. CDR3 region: CASSLDRTGLAGRYTQYF. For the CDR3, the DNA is TGTGCCAGCAGTCTCGACCGTACGGGACTAGCGGGACGGTATACGCAGTATTTT.

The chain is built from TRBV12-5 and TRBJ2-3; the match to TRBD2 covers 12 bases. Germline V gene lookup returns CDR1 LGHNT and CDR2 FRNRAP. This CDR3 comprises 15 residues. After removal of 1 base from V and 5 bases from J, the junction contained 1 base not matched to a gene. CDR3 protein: CASGLGLAGEDTQYF. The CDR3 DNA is TGTGCTAGTGGTTTGGGACTAGCGGGAGAAGATACGCAGTATTTT.

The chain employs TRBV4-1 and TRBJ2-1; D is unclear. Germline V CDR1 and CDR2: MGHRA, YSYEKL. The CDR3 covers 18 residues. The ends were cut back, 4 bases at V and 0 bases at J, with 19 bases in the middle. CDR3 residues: CASSRSGDIYSSYNEQFF. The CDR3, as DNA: TGCGCCAGCAGCCGATCTGGGGATATCTACTCCTCCTACAATGAGCAGTTCTTC.

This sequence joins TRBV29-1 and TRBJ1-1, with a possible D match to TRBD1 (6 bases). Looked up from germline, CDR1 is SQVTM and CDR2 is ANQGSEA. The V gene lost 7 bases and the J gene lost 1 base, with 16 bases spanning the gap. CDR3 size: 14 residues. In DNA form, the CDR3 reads TGCAGCGCCCCCAGAACAGGGACGAACACTGAAGCTTTCTTT. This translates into CSAPRTGTNTEAFF.

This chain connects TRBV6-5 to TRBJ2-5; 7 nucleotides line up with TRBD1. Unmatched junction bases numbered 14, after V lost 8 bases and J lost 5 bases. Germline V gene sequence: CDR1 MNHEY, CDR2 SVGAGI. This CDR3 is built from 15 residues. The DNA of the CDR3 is TGTGCCAGCGGGGACCCGACAGGGAAGGGGGAGACCCAGTACTTC. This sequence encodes CASGDPTGKGETQYF.

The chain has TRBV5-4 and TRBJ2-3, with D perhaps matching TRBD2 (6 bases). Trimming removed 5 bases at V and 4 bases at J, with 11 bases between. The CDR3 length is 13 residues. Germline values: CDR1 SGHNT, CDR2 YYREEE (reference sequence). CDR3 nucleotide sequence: TGTGCCAGCAGACCCGGGACTGCAGATACGCAGTATTTT. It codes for CASRPGTADTQYF.

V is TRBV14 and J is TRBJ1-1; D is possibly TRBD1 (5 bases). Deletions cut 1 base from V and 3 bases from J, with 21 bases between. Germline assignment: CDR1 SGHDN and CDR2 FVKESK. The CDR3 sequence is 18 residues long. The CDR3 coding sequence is TGTGCCAGCAGCCAAGCATTGGTAGGCAGGGTAATCGACACTGAAGCTTTCTTT. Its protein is CASSQALVGRVIDTEAFF.

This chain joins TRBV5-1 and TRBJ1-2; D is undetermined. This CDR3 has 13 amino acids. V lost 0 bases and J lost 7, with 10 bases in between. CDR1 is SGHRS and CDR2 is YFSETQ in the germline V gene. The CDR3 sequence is CASSLGRGSGYTF. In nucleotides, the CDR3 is TGCGCCAGCAGCTTGGGTCGAGGAAGTGGCTACACCTTC.

The DNA for the CDR3 is TGCGCCAGCAGCCAAGGACTCGCGGGGCCCGGCGGGAACACCATATATTTT. The encoded protein is CASSQGLAGPGGNTIYF. V is TRBV4-1 and J is TRBJ1-3; maybe TRBD1 (5 bases). Between the trimmed V and J ends, which lost 1 base and 7 bases, there was a span of 20 bases. The CDR3 is made up of 17 amino acids. Germline V gives CDR1 MGHRA, CDR2 YSYEKL.

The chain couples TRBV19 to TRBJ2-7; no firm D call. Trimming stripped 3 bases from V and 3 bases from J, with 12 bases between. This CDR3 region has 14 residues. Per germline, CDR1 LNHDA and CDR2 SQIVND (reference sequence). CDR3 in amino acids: CASSIWRGSYEQYF. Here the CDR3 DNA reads TGTGCCAGTAGTATCTGGCGAGGAAGCTACGAGCAGTACTTC.

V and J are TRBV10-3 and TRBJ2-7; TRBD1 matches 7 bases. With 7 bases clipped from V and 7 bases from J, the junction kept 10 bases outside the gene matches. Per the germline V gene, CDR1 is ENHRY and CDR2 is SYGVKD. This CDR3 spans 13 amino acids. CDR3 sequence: CAIKVTGDGEQYF. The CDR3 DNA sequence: TGTGCCATCAAGGTTACAGGGGACGGGGAGCAGTACTTC.

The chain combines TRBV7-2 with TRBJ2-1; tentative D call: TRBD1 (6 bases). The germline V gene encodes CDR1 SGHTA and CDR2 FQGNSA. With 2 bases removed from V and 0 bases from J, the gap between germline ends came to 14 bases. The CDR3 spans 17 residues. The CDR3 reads CASSLRRGLSSYNEQFF. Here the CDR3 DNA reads TGTGCCAGCAGCTTACGCAGGGGTTTAAGCTCCTACAATGAGCAGTTCTTC.

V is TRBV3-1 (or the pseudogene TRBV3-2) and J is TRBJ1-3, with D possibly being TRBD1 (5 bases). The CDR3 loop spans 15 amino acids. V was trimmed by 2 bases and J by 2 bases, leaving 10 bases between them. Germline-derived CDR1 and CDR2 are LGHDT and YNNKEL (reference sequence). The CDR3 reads CASSQMGGTGNTIYF. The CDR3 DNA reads TGTGCCAGCAGCCAAATGGGGGGTACTGGAAACACCATATATTTT.

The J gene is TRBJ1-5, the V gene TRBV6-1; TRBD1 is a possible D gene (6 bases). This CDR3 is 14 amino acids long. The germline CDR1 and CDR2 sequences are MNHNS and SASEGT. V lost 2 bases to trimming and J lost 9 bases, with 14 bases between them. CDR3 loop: CASSERGAGRPQHF. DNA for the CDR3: TGTGCCAGCAGTGAACGGGGGGCGGGGAGGCCCCAGCATTTT.

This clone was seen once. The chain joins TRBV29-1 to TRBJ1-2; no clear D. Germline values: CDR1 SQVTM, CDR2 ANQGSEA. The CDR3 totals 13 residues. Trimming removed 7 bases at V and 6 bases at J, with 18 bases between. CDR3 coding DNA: TGCAGCGCCTCGCGGCTACTTGTCGATGGCTACACCTTC. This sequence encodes CSASRLLVDGYTF.

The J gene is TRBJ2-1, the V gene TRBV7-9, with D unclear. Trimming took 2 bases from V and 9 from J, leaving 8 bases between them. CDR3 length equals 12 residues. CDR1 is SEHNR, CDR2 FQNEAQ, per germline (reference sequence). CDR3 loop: CASSLSELEQFF. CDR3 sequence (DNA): TGTGCCAGCAGCTTAAGTGAACTTGAGCAGTTCTTC.

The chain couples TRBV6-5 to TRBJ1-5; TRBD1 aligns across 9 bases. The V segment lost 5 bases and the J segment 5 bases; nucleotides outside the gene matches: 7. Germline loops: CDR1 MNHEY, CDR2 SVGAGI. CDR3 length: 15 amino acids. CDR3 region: CASSRDRAPDQPQHF. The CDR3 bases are TGTGCCAGCAGTCGGGACAGGGCGCCCGATCAGCCCCAGCATTTT.

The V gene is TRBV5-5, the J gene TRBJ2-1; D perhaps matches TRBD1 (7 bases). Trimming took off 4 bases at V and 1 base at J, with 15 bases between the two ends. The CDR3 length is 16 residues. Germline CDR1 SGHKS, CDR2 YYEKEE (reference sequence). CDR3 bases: TGTGCCAGCAGCAAAACAGGGGAGGTATCCTACAATGAGCAGTTCTTC. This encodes CASSKTGEVSYNEQFF.

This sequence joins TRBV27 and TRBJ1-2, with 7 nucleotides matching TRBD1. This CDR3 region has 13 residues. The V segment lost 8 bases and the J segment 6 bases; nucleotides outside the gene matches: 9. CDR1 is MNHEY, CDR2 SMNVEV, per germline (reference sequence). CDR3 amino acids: CASGIRGIDGYTF. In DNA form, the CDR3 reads TGTGCCAGCGGAATCAGGGGGATTGATGGCTACACCTTC.

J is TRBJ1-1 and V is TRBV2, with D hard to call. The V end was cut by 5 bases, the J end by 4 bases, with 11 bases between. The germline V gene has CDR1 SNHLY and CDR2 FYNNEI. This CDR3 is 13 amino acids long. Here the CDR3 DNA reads TGTGCCAGCAGTTCACTGGGAGGCACTGAAGCTTTCTTT. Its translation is CASSSLGGTEAFF. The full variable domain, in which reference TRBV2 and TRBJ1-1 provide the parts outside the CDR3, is EPEVTQTPSHQVTQMGQEVILRCVPISNHLYFYWYRQILGQKVEFLVSFYNNEISEKSEIFDDQFSVERPDGSNFTLKIRSTKLEDSAMYFCASSSLGGTEAFFGQGTRLTVV.

DNA of the CDR3: TGTGCCTGGAGTCGGGACGTGAACACTGAAGCTTTCTTT. It codes for CAWSRDVNTEAFF. The chain has TRBV30 and TRBJ1-1; possible D gene TRBD1, 5 bases. The CDR3 has 13 amino acids. Germline V gene data show CDR1 as GTSNPN and CDR2 as SVGIG (reference sequence). V lost 2 bases to trimming and J lost 0 bases, with 7 bases between them.